Below, 27 T cell receptor beta chains from the same sample are listed, as sequenced in a study of beta chain features in type 1 diabetes. The authors reverse transcribed all of the isolated RNA, so sequencing captured expressed TCRB transcripts. The assay was immunoSEQ multiplex PCR, and TCRdb's table has in-frame clones only and misses some. The sample yields about 400,000 clones, approximately 12% seen once. Sequences were obtained from naive CD4+ T cells from blood. These receptors were collected from a young man in good health.

V usage is TRBV7-2 and J usage is TRBJ1-1; the D gene is possibly TRBD1 (5 bases). The length of the CDR3 is 14 residues. V lost 5 bases to trimming and J lost 5 bases, with 15 bases between them. Germline assignment: CDR1 SGHTA and CDR2 FQGNSA. The CDR3 spells CASSPRGHGTEAFF. As DNA, the CDR3 is TGTGCCAGCAGCCCGAGAGGACACGGAACTGAAGCTTTCTTT.

The chain combines TRBV6-1 with TRBJ1-1; weak D call: TRBD1 (6 bases). Germline loops: CDR1 MNHNS, CDR2 SASEGT. The CDR3 loop spans 14 amino acids. V was shortened by 3 bases and J by 7 bases, with 15 bases between the two germline ends. The CDR3 region is CASSDRQAALEAFF. The DNA for the CDR3 is TGTGCCAGCAGTGATCGACAGGCGGCCCTTGAAGCTTTCTTT.

This chain links TRBV18 with TRBJ2-7; the match to TRBD1 covers 9 bases. Losses at the gene ends were 0 bases for V and 5 bases for J; bases not matched to a gene: 8. Per the germline V gene, CDR1 is KGHSH and CDR2 is LQKENI. The CDR3 is made up of 16 amino acids. Here the CDR3 DNA reads TGTGCCAGCTCACCACCGGTCCGGACAGGGGTCCACGAGCAGTACTTC. This codes for CASSPPVRTGVHEQYF.

This clone has more than one count but fewer than ten. This CDR3 reads CATQDREDEKLFF. The CDR3 DNA follows: TGTGCCACTCAGGACAGGGAGGATGAAAAACTGTTTTTT. V and J are TRBV10-3 and TRBJ1-4, with 8 nucleotides matching TRBD1. Germline values: CDR1 ENHRY, CDR2 SYGVKD. Unmatched junction bases numbered 7, after V lost 10 bases and J lost 6 bases. The CDR3 has 13 amino acids.

This chain links TRBV28 with TRBJ1-3; D gene uncertain. Trimming removed 5 bases at V and 4 bases at J, with 15 bases between. The CDR3 runs 15 residues. CDR1 and CDR2 (germline): MDHEN, SYDVKM. The CDR3 here is CASSPPGMGGNTIYF. CDR3 DNA sequence: TGTGCCAGCAGTCCCCCGGGAATGGGAGGAAACACCATATATTTT. Combining the CDR3 with reference TRBV28 and TRBJ1-3 gives the whole variable domain DVKVTQSSRYLVKRTGEKVFLECVQDMDHENMFWYRQDPGLGLRLIYFSYDVKMKEKGDIPEGYSVSREKKERFSLILESASTNQTSMYLCASSPPGMGGNTIYFGEGSWLTVV.

The chain recombines TRBV6-6 with TRBJ2-4; D not certain. The length of the CDR3 is 16 residues. V shed 4 bases and J shed 0 bases, with 13 bases lying between them. Germline CDR1 is MNHNY and CDR2 is SVGAGI (reference sequence). CDR3 amino acids: CASSSWPTLAKNIQYF. The CDR3 DNA follows: TGTGCCAGCAGTTCCTGGCCCACGCTAGCCAAAAACATTCAGTACTTC.

In its sample, this clone was seen a few times. The chain joins TRBV28 to TRBJ1-2, with TRBD1 matching 8 bases. Germline V CDR1 and CDR2: MDHEN, SYDVKM. The CDR3 consists of 15 residues. V shed 10 bases, J shed 6 bases, and the junction held 16 bases outside the gene matches. The chain's CDR3 is CATPRDRHPLDGYTF. For the CDR3, the DNA is TGTGCCACCCCCCGGGACAGGCACCCGCTCGATGGCTACACCTTC.

The table lists this clone with a few counts. V gene TRBV7-9 combines with J gene TRBJ1-1; 8 positions agree with TRBD1. This CDR3 is 13 amino acids long. In germline, CDR1 is SEHNR, CDR2 FQNEAQ (reference sequence). Losses at the gene ends were 8 bases for V and 5 bases for J; bases not matched to a gene: 7. The CDR3 DNA is TGTGCCAGCGATCACAGGGGGAATACTGAAGCTTTCTTT. Protein: CASDHRGNTEAFF.

V usage is TRBV7-8 and J usage is TRBJ2-7, with no clear D. With 1 base removed from V and 2 bases from J, the gap between germline ends came to 12 bases. CDR3 length: 15 amino acids. The germline V gene has CDR1 SGHVS and CDR2 FQNEAQ. Here the CDR3 DNA reads TGTGCCAGCAGCTTAGGCCTCCCCCAGACCTACGAGCAGTACTTC. This codes for CASSLGLPQTYEQYF. Looking up the rest from reference TRBV7-8 and TRBJ2-7 gives the full variable domain: GAGVSQSPRYKVAKRGQDVALRCDPISGHVSLFWYQQALGQGPEFLTYFQNEAQLDKSGLPSDRFFAERPEGSVSTLKIQRTQQEDSAVYLCASSLGLPQTYEQYFGPGTRLTVT.

A few counts support this clone. The chain couples TRBV12-5 to TRBJ2-5, with D perhaps matching TRBD2 (5 bases). This CDR3 is 16 amino acids long. Trimming stripped 0 bases from V and 1 base from J, with 12 bases between. In germline, CDR1 is LGHNT, CDR2 FRNRAP. The CDR3 sequence is CASGLVCLAFQETQYF. CDR3 DNA: TGTGCTAGTGGTTTGGTATGCTTAGCGTTCCAAGAGACCCAGTACTTC.

V gene TRBV7-9 combines with J gene TRBJ1-1; TRBD1 is a possible D gene (6 bases). CDR1 and CDR2 from the germline V gene are SEHNR and FQNEAQ (reference sequence). This CDR3 is 14 amino acids long. The V and J ends lost 2 bases and 1 base respectively, with 8 bases between them. The CDR3 spells CASSLPQGNTEAFF. DNA for the CDR3: TGTGCCAGCAGCTTACCACAGGGGAACACTGAAGCTTTCTTT. The entire variable domain, with the rest obtained from reference TRBV7-9 and TRBJ1-1, is as follows: DTGVSQNPRHKITKRGQNVTFRCDPISEHNRLYWYRQTLGQGPEFLTYFQNEAQLEKSRLLSDRFSAERPKGSFSTLEIQRTEQGDSAMYLCASSLPQGNTEAFFGQGTRLTVV.

The gene calls are TRBV30 and TRBJ2-1; no definite D call. The germline V and J ends were trimmed by 0 bases and 0 bases, with 12 bases remaining between them. Germline V lookup: CDR1 GTSNPN, CDR2 SVGIG (reference sequence). The CDR3 sequence is 16 residues long. CDR3 sequence (DNA): TGTGCCTGGAGTGTACCCTACTATAGCTCCTACAATGAGCAGTTCTTC. Its protein product is CAWSVPYYSSYNEQFF. Filled out from reference TRBV30 and TRBJ2-1, the complete variable domain reads SQTIHQWPATLVQPVGSPLSLECTVEGTSNPNLYWYRQAAGRGLQLLFYSVGIGQISSEVPQNLSASRPQDRQFILSSKKLLLSDSGFYLCAWSVPYYSSYNEQFFGPGTRLTVL.

The sample holds a few counts of this clone. The chain joins TRBV14 to TRBJ2-7; 9 positions match TRBD2. CDR3 size: 16 residues. J gave up 3 bases and V 1 base, and 7 bases lay outside the gene matches. Germline CDR1 reads SGHDN; CDR2 reads FVKESK. CDR3 amino acids: CASSQGNPSGVYEQYF. The CDR3 DNA reads as TGTGCCAGCAGCCAAGGGAATCCTAGCGGGGTCTACGAGCAGTACTTC.

This clone was counted between two and nine times. The J gene is TRBJ2-1, the V gene TRBV4-3, with 8 bases fitting TRBD2. The V segment lost 1 base and the J segment 4 bases; nucleotides outside the gene matches: 6. Germline V gene data show CDR1 as LGHNA and CDR2 as YSLEER. The CDR3 is made up of 16 amino acids. CDR3 bases: TGCGCCAGCAGCCAAGGACGGGGGGGCCGTTACAATGAGCAGTTCTTC. Its translation: CASSQGRGGRYNEQFF.

This chain joins TRBV25-1 and TRBJ2-1, with 8 bases fitting TRBD1. J gave up 0 bases and V 3 bases, and 1 base lay outside the gene matches. The CDR3 contains 15 residues. Germline V lookup: CDR1 MGHDK, CDR2 SYGVNS. This CDR3 is CASSEDRASYNEQFF. CDR3 nucleotides: TGTGCCAGCAGTGAGGACAGGGCCTCCTACAATGAGCAGTTCTTC. Combining the CDR3 with reference TRBV25-1 and TRBJ2-1 gives the whole variable domain EADIYQTPRYLVIGTGKKITLECSQTMGHDKMYWYQQDPGMELHLIHYSYGVNSTEKGDLSSESTVSRIRTEHFPLTLESARPSHTSQYLCASSEDRASYNEQFFGPGTRLTVL.

This clone was counted only a few times. This sequence joins TRBV30 and TRBJ1-1, with TRBD1 matching 9 bases. The CDR3 is made up of 15 amino acids. Trimming at V came to 5 bases and at J to 6 bases, leaving 13 bases not matched to a gene. Germline CDR1 and CDR2: GTSNPN and SVGIG (reference sequence). The CDR3 sequence: CAWGSPGQGRAEAFF. The CDR3 coding sequence is TGTGCCTGGGGTTCGCCGGGACAGGGAAGGGCTGAAGCTTTCTTT. The complete variable domain, with remaining parts taken from reference TRBV30 and TRBJ1-1, reads SQTIHQWPATLVQPVGSPLSLECTVEGTSNPNLYWYRQAAGRGLQLLFYSVGIGQISSEVPQNLSASRPQDRQFILSSKKLLLSDSGFYLCAWGSPGQGRAEAFFGQGTRLTVV.

This clone was seen more than once but under ten times. The rearrangement links TRBV2 to TRBJ2-1; 7 bases map to TRBD2. In germline, CDR1 is SNHLY, CDR2 FYNNEI. The V segment lost 6 bases and the J segment 8 bases; nucleotides outside the gene matches: 16. CDR3 length equals 16 residues. CDR3 protein: CASSARGGSGGDEQFF. The CDR3 DNA reads TGTGCCAGCAGCGCCCGAGGCGGGAGCGGTGGGGATGAGCAGTTCTTC.

This clone has only a few counts. This chain joins TRBV6-5 and TRBJ1-1, with D possibly matching TRBD1 (6 bases). V lost 6 bases and J 5 bases, leaving 16 bases between the germline ends. Germline V gives CDR1 MNHEY, CDR2 SVGAGI. The CDR3 is 14 residues long. CDR3 amino acids: CASRRQDTGTEAFF. In DNA, the CDR3 is TGTGCCAGCAGGCGACAGGACACGGGGACTGAAGCTTTCTTT.

This clone was seen a handful of times. The J gene is TRBJ1-2, the V gene TRBV29-1; possible D gene TRBD1, 5 bases. Deletions cut 4 bases from V and 0 bases from J, with 12 bases between. Germline loops: CDR1 SQVTM, CDR2 ANQGSEA. This CDR3 is built from 14 residues. The DNA of the CDR3 is TGCAGCGTTGGACAGCCTCCTTCTAACTATGGCTACACCTTC. Its translation: CSVGQPPSNYGYTF.

V and J are TRBV9 and TRBJ2-6, with D possibly matching TRBD1 (6 bases). The CDR3 is 15 residues long. Trimming took off 1 base at V and 8 bases at J, with 13 bases between the two ends. Per the germline V gene, CDR1 is SGDLS and CDR2 is YYNGEE. CDR3: CASSVRGQGTNVLTF. Here the CDR3 DNA reads TGTGCCAGCAGCGTAAGAGGCCAGGGGACCAACGTCCTGACTTTC.

The chain recombines TRBV6-5 with TRBJ2-7, with D tentatively TRBD1 (5 bases). There are 14 residues in the CDR3. Germline V gene data show CDR1 as MNHEY and CDR2 as SVGAGI. Trimming took 2 bases from V and 6 from J, leaving 14 bases between them. The CDR3: CASSYGLLGAEQYF. The CDR3, as DNA: TGTGCCAGCAGTTACGGTCTCCTAGGGGCCGAGCAGTACTTC.

This clone was detected a few times. The rearrangement links TRBV29-1 to TRBJ1-4, with TRBD1 as a possible D gene (5 bases). The length of the CDR3 is 13 residues. CDR1 SQVTM and CDR2 ANQGSEA come from the germline V gene. The CDR3, as DNA: TGCTCGATACTGGGGGGGATAGGTGAAAAACTGTTTTTT. This codes for CSILGGIGEKLFF.

A few counts support this clone. The V and J genes are TRBV28 and TRBJ1-2; a possible D gene is TRBD1 (6 bases). This CDR3 has 14 residues. The V end lost 7 bases, the J end lost 2 bases, and 14 bases lay between the germline ends. Germline values: CDR1 MDHEN, CDR2 SYDVKM. The CDR3 nucleotides are TGTGCCAGCACCGGGGGGCCAGCGAACTATGGCTACACCTTC. Translation gives CASTGGPANYGYTF.

This clone was recorded a few times. V is TRBV4-3 and J is TRBJ2-5, with TRBD2 matching 14 bases. This CDR3 has 17 amino acids. The V gene end was trimmed by 4 bases and the J gene end by 7 bases; junction bases not matched to a gene: 11. Germline lookup yields CDR1 LGHNA and CDR2 YSLEER. The CDR3 loop reads CASSRGLAGGKRATQYF. CDR3 in DNA: TGCGCCAGCAGCCGAGGACTAGCGGGGGGAAAAAGAGCGACCCAGTACTTC.

In its sample, this clone was seen a few times. The rearrangement joins TRBV18 to TRBJ2-5; 7 nucleotides agree with TRBD1. There are 15 residues in the CDR3. In germline, CDR1 is KGHSH, CDR2 LQKENI. V shed 3 bases, J shed 1 base, and the junction held 5 bases outside the gene matches. DNA of the CDR3: TGTGCCAGCTCACCCTCGGGACAGATCCAAGAGACCCAGTACTTC. It encodes CASSPSGQIQETQYF.

This clone was observed a few times. The chain has TRBV7-3 and TRBJ1-1; D not certain. Germline V gene data show CDR1 as SGHTA and CDR2 as FQGTGA. The length of the CDR3 is 12 residues. Trimming removed 9 bases from V and 4 bases from J, with 12 bases in between. For the CDR3, the DNA is TGTGCCAGTAGTAGCGGGAGCACTGAAGCTTTCTTT. Translated, it gives CASSSGSTEAFF.

The V gene is TRBV30, the J gene TRBJ1-2, with unresolved D. Germline CDR1 GTSNPN, CDR2 SVGIG (reference sequence). Trimming removed 5 bases from V and 5 bases from J, with 15 bases in between. The CDR3 is made up of 13 amino acids. Here the CDR3 reads CAWSAAALYGYTF. CDR3 DNA sequence: TGTGCCTGGTCTGCGGCAGCCCTGTATGGCTACACCTTC.